The clone carrying this TCR beta chain was seen only a few times. These data come from a study of human T cells and chemical hapten exposure. Regarding time point: patch test 3, about 24 weeks after DPC sensitization. The treatment is: therapeutic diphenylcyclopropenone sensitization with weekly scalp DPC. Via MiXCR, TCRdb re-called the RACE reads, giving one row per CDR3 protein. This table has about 76,000 distinct CDR3 sequences, 10% to 15% appearing once. Trimming took 5 bases from V and 0 from J; bases not matched to a gene: 6. CDR1 is SGHAT, CDR2 FQNNGV, per germline. The CDR3 is 16 amino acids. The sample consisted of whole blood, taken in connection with sensitization to the hapten diphenylcyclopropenone (DPC). The chain uses TRBV11-2 and TRBJ2-7; 11 bases align to TRBD1. The sequence was obtained from a woman aged 45-59 years with alopecia areata. Some clones in this sample may be carry-over from other donors' samples. The CDR3 nucleotides are TGTGCCAGCAGCACCGGGACAGGGGGACTCTCCTACGAGCAGTACTTC. Its translation is CASSTGTGGLSYEQYF.